This is a list of T cell receptor beta chains from one sample in a study of T-cell reconstitution after alpha-beta-depleted transplantation in children. One entry per CDR3 protein, called by TCRdb with MiXCR from the PCR reads. This sample has 150,000 to 250,000 distinct CDR3 sequences, with 14% to 15% found just once. Sample: PBMCs from the stem cell graft donor, taken from the stem cell graft. The receptor set was obtained from a human donor who donated a stem cell graft to a child with acute lymphoblastic leukemia. The conserved cysteine and the conserved F or W are not part of the CDR3 here.

>TRBV6-5
ASSYPRDAPTNEKLF
>TRBV29-1
SVRPDSTDTQY
>TRBV20-1
SAPGPTPSTEAF
>TRBV29-1
SEMRGYPTDTQY
>TRBV2
ASSELFGPGGWNEQF
>TRBV5-6
ASSFAGTGLSYT
>TRBV14
ASSQLLAGFQETQY
>TRBV18
ASSPSGGREKLF
>TRBV10-3
AISAGQTNTEAF
>TRBV12-3/TRBV12-4
ASRKNTGGDGNQPQH
>TRBV13
ASSPRGLAGDSTYEQY
>TRBV12-3/TRBV12-4
AISLAHPGLASHPNEQF
>TRBV5-1
ASSWAGTEAF
>TRBV24-1
APGTSGTTGELF
>TRBV29-1
SVRANYGYT